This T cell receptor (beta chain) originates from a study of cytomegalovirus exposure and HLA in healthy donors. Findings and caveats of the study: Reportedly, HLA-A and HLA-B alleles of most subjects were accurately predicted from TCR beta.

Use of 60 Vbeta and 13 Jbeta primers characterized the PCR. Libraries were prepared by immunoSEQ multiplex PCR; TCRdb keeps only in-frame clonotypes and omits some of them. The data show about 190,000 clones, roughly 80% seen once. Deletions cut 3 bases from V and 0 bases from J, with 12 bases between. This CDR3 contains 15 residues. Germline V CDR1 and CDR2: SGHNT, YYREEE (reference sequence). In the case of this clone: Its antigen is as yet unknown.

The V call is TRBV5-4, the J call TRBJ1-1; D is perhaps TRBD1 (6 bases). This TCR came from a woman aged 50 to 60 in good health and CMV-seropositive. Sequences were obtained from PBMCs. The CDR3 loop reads CASSSGGQVNTEAFF. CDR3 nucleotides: TGTGCCAGCAGCTCGGGGGGACAAGTGAACACTGAAGCTTTCTTT.